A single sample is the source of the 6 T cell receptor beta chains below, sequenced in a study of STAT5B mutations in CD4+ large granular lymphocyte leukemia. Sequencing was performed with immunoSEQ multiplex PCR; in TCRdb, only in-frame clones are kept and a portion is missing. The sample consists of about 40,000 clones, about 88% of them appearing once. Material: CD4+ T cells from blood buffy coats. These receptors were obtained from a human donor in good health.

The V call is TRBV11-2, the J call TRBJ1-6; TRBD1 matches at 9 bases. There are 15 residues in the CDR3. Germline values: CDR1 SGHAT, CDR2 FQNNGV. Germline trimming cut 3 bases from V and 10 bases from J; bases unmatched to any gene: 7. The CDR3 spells CASSLGQGRWSPLHF. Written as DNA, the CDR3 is TGTGCCAGCAGCTTGGGACAGGGACGTTGGTCACCCCTCCACTTT.

The CDR3 DNA reads as TGTGCCTGGAGTCGACAGACTAATCAGCCCCAGCATTTT. Its translation is CAWSRQTNQPQHF. This chain connects TRBV30 to TRBJ1-5; weak D call: TRBD1 (5 bases). The V gene lost 2 bases and the J gene lost 4 bases, with 9 bases spanning the gap. CDR1 GTSNPN and CDR2 SVGIG come from the germline V gene (reference sequence). This CDR3 contains 13 residues.

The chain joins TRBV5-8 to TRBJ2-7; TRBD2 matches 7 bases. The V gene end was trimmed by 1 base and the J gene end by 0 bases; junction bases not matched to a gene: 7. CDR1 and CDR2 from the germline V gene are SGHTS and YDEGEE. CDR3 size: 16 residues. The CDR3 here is CASSLPTSYSSYEQYF. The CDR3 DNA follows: TGTGCCAGCAGCTTGCCGACTAGCTATAGCTCCTACGAGCAGTACTTC.

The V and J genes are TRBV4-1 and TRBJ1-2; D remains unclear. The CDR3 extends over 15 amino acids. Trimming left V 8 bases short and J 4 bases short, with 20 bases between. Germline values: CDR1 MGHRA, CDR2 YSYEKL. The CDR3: CASGPYSIRGYGYTF. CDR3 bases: TGCGCCAGCGGGCCCTACTCCATCCGGGGCTATGGCTACACCTTC.

Here the CDR3 DNA reads TGCGCCAGCAGCCCCTGGCAGGGGGAAGGACAGTACTTC. Amino acid sequence: CASSPWQGEGQYF. The rearrangement joins TRBV4-1 to TRBJ2-7; 7 nucleotides line up with TRBD1. CDR1 and CDR2 (germline): MGHRA, YSYEKL. Trimming cost V 4 bases and J 10 bases; bases outside gene matches: 10. The CDR3 totals 13 residues.

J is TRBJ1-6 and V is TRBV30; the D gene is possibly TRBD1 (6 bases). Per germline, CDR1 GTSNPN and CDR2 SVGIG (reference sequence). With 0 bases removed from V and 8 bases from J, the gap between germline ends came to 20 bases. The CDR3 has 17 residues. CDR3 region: CAWSVRQGLLVDSPLHF. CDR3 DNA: TGTGCCTGGAGTGTACGGCAGGGGCTGCTAGTGGATTCACCCCTCCACTTT.